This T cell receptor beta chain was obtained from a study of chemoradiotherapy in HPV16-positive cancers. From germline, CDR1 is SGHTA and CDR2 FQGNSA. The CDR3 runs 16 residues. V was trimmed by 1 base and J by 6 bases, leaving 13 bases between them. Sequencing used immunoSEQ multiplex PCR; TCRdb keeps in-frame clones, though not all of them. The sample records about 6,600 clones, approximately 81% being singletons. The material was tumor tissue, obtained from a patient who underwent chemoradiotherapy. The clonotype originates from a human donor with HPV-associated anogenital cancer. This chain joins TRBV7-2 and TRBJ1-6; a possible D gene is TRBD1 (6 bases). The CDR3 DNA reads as TGTGCCAGCAGCTTAGGACTCGGGACATCTAATTCACCCCTCCACTTT. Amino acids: CASSLGLGTSNSPLHF.